This TCR beta chain was captured by sequencing in a study of CD8 T cells in Susac syndrome. RNA, at about 0.45 to 1 ug, was reverse transcribed with random hexamers. TCRdb used MiXCR to reprocess the immunoSEQ multiplex PCR reads, holding one entry per CDR3 protein. Here the sample spans a few hundred thousand distinct CDR3 sequences, 85% being singletons. The CDR3 runs 16 residues. Germline values: CDR1 SGHVS, CDR2 FNYEAQ. J lost 0 bases, V lost 6 bases, and 7 bases had no gene match. This sequence originates from a human donor with multiple sclerosis. The sequenced sample consisted of CD8+ T cells from PBMCs. The chain employs TRBV7-6 and TRBJ2-3; 9 positions agree with TRBD2. CDR3 protein: CASSRLLAGSTDTQYF. DNA of the CDR3: TGTGCCAGCAGTCGACTACTAGCGGGCAGCACAGATACGCAGTATTTT.